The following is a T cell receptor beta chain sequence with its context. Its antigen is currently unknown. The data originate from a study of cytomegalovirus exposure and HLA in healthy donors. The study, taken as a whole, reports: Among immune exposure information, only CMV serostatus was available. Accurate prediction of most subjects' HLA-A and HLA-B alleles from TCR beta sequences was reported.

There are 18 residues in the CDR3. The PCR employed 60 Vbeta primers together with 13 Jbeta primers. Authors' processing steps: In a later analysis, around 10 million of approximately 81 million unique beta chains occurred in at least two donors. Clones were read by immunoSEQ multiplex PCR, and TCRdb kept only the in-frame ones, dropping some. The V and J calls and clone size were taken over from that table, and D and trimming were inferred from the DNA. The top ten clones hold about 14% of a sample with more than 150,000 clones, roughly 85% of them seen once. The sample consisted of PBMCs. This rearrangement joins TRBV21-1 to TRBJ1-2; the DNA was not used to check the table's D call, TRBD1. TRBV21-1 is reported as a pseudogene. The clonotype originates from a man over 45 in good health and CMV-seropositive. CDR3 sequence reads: CASSKVGRRDRGVYGYTF. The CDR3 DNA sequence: TGTGCCAGCAGCAAAGTGGGGAGAAGGGACAGGGGGGTCTATGGCTACACCTTC.